This is a list of T cell receptor beta chains from one sample in a study of T cells in localized non-small cell lung cancer. The protocol was immunoSEQ multiplex PCR, while the TCRdb copy is restricted to in-frame clones and leaves out a portion. This table holds 20,000 to 30,000 clones, roughly 88% found once. The material was PBMCs, obtained before any cancer treatment. The receptor set was obtained from a man aged 40 to 70 with stage II lung adenocarcinoma. CDR3s include the opening cysteine and the closing phenylalanine or tryptophan. Fields, in order: J gene, D gene, clone size, V gene, CDR3 DNA, CDR3 protein. A D gene is named only where the DNA matches it firmly. For some rows the clone size is stated as once, few or many, or as a class when expanded; others skip it.

TRBJ2-3 . . TRBV6-4 TGTGCCAGCAGTGAAGGAGGGGGCGGCACAGATACGCAGTATTTT CASSEGGGGTDTQYF
TRBJ1-2 . once TRBV19 TGTGCCAGTAGTCTGGGTGGAGTGGATGGCTACACCTTC CASSLGGVDGYTF
TRBJ1-2 TRBD1 . TRBV27 TGTGCCAGCAGTTTATCGGGGACAGCGGGATATGGCTACACCTTC CASSLSGTAGYGYTF
TRBJ1-5 . . TRBV10-2 TGCGCCAGCAGTGATGACAGAAGTAATCAGCCCCAGCATTTT CASSDDRSNQPQHF
TRBJ2-5 TRBD2 . TRBV6-1 TGTGCCAGCAGTGGCCCCCGGGCCGTAGCGGGGGGGGGCCAAGAGACCCAGTACTTC CASSGPRAVAGGGQETQYF
TRBJ1-5 . . TRBV5-8 TGTGCCAGCAGCTTGTTGGCTCAGCCCCAGCATTTT CASSLLAQPQHF
TRBJ1-1 . . TRBV7-8 TGTGCCAGCAGCTTCGCCCAGGGCCCCATGAACACTGAAGCTTTCTTT CASSFAQGPMNTEAFF
TRBJ1-1 . . TRBV28 TGTGCCAGCAGTTCACCGGGCAGGGGTGCCACTGAAGCTTTCTTT CASSSPGRGATEAFF
TRBJ2-5 . . TRBV27 TGTGCCAGCAGTTTAGTGAGTTCTGGGGAGACCCAGTACTTC CASSLVSSGETQYF
TRBJ1-2 TRBD1 . TRBV9 TGTGCCAGCAGCCCGACCGACAGGGGGGGATATGGCTACACCTTC CASSPTDRGGYGYTF
TRBJ2-7 . . TRBV11-2 TGTGCCAGCAGCTTACACTACGAGCAGTACTTC CASSLHYEQYF
TRBJ1-1 TRBD1 . TRBV19 TGTGCCAGTAGGGGACAGGGGACGGGCGTCACTGAAGCTTTCTTT CASRGQGTGVTEAFF
TRBJ1-2 . . TRBV29-1 TGCAGCGTAGCCGATTCGAAGTATGGCTACACCTTC CSVADSKYGYTF
TRBJ2-5 . . TRBV5-1 TGCGCCAGCAGCTTGGTCTCCTCTATAGAGACCCAGTACTTC CASSLVSSIETQYF
TRBJ1-2 TRBD1 . TRBV7-2 TGTGCCAGCAGCTTTGACAGGGTTGCGGATGGCTACACCTTC CASSFDRVADGYTF
TRBJ2-5 . . TRBV6-5 TGTGCCAGCAGTTACTCCCACATTTACCAAGAGACCCAGTACTTC CASSYSHIYQETQYF
TRBJ2-3 TRBD2 . TRBV19 TGTGCCAGTAGTCCCCAACAAGCGGGAGGGGATACGCAGTATTTT CASSPQQAGGDTQYF
TRBJ2-7 TRBD1 . TRBV15 TGTGCCACCAGCAGAGACAGGGGGTGGGAGCAGTACTTC CATSRDRGWEQYF
TRBJ2-2 . . TRBV9 TGTGCCAGCAGCGTCTCCCCGGGACAGAACACCGGGGAGCTGTTTTTT CASSVSPGQNTGELFF
TRBJ1-2 . . TRBV6-1 TGTGCCAGCAGCGCTGGGACGATAAATGGCTACACCTTC CASSAGTINGYTF
TRBJ2-5 TRBD2 . TRBV2 TGTGCCAGCAGTTCACCGGGACTAGCGGGGATAGAGACCCAGTACTTC CASSSPGLAGIETQYF
TRBJ2-5 TRBD2 . TRBV6-5 TGTGCCAGCAGTTACTCCGGACTAGCGGTACAAGAGACCCAGTACTTC CASSYSGLAVQETQYF
TRBJ2-1 TRBD1 . TRBV6-5 TGTGCCAGCAGTCGGGACAGCCAATACAATGAGCAGTTCTTC CASSRDSQYNEQFF
TRBJ2-5 TRBD2 . TRBV25-1 TGTGCCAGCAGTGCTCAGGGACTAGCGGGGGGACCATCGTACTTC CASSAQGLAGGPSYF
TRBJ2-3 . . TRBV4-3 TGCGCCAGCAGCCAAGCCCTCGGTGCTAGCACAGATACGCAGTATTTT CASSQALGASTDTQYF
TRBJ2-1 . once TRBV5-1 TGCGCCAGCAGCTTGAACCTATACAATGAGCAGTTCTTC CASSLNLYNEQFF
TRBJ2-5 TRBD1 . TRBV4-1 TGCGCCAGCAGCCAAGCAAAGTCATCCGACAGGGTATTCGAGACCCAGTACTTC CASSQAKSSDRVFETQYF
TRBJ1-5 TRBD1 . TRBV12-5 TGTGCTAGTGGTTTGGTACGCCCGGGACAGTCGGCCGATCAGCCCCAGCATTTT CASGLVRPGQSADQPQHF
TRBJ1-2 . few TRBV6-5 TGTGCCAGCTCCAGAGGGGCCCGATATGGCTACACCTTC CASSRGARYGYTF
TRBJ1-2 . . TRBV14 TGTGCCAGCAGCGAACAGCTTAACTATGGCTACACCTTC CASSEQLNYGYTF
TRBJ1-1 TRBD1 . TRBV7-2 TGTGCCAGCAGTCACCGGGACAGGGTTAACACTGAAGCTTTCTTT CASSHRDRVNTEAFF
TRBJ1-5 . . TRBV7-2 TGTGCCAGCAGCGCGTTTGATCAGCCCCAGCATTTT CASSAFDQPQHF
TRBJ1-1 TRBD1 . TRBV6-1 TGTGCCAGCAGTGAAGCGCTTACAGGGGGGCGAGACACTGAAGCTTTCTTT CASSEALTGGRDTEAFF
TRBJ2-1 TRBD2 . TRBV7-3 TGTGCCAGCAGCCCTCGGGGGGGCCTTTACAATGAGCAGTTCTTC CASSPRGGLYNEQFF
TRBJ1-1 . . TRBV6-1 TGTGCCAGCACCGTGGGGAGTATGAACACTGAAGCTTTCTTT CASTVGSMNTEAFF
TRBJ1-1 TRBD1 . TRBV6-1 TGTGCCAGCAGACCTAACAGGGGGCGTACTGAAGCTTTCTTT CASRPNRGRTEAFF
TRBJ2-5 . . TRBV5-1 TGCGCCAGCAGCGTAGGACGACCCCAAGAGACCCAGTACTTC CASSVGRPQETQYF
TRBJ1-1 . . TRBV28 TGTGCCAGCAGCTCCCCCCCGACAGGGAACACTGAAGCTTTCTTT CASSSPPTGNTEAFF
TRBJ2-7 . once TRBV6-5 TGTGCCAGCAGGGTACCGGGACCTGGTGGGGGGGAGCAGTACTTC CASRVPGPGGGEQYF
TRBJ1-4 TRBD1 . TRBV27 TGTGCCAGCAGTTTGTTGGGACAGGGGGCAACTAATGAAAAACTGTTTTTT CASSLLGQGATNEKLFF
TRBJ2-3 . . TRBV6-1 TGTGCCAGCAGTGGGACAGCCCTCCTACCCACAGATACGCAGTATTTT CASSGTALLPTDTQYF
TRBJ2-7 . . TRBV21-1 TGTGCCAGCAGCCTTCGCTCCGAGCAGTACTTC CASSLRSEQYF
TRBJ1-2 . . TRBV9 TGTGCCAGCAGCGGGGCAGTCTATGGCTACACCTTC CASSGAVYGYTF
TRBJ1-2 . . TRBV25-1 TGTGCCAGCAGTGAACCCGGAATATCGGGTGGCTACACCTTC CASSEPGISGGYTF
TRBJ2-1 TRBD1 . TRBV6-6 TGTGCCAGCAGTTACTCGAGGGACAGGGGAGTCAATGAGCAGTTCTTC CASSYSRDRGVNEQFF
TRBJ1-1 . . TRBV15 TGTGCCACCAGCAGAGAGAGAATGGGGGAAGCTTTCTTT CATSRERMGEAFF